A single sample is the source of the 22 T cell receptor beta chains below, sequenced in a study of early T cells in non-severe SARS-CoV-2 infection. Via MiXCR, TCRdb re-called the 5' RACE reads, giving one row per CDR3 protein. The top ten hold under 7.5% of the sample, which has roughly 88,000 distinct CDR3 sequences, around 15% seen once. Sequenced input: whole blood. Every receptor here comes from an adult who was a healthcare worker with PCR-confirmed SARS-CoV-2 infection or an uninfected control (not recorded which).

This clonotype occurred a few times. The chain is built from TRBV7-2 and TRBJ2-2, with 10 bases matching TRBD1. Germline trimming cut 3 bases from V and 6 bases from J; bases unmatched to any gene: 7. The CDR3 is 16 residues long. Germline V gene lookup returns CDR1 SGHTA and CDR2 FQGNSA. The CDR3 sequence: CASSLAGTGVPGELFF. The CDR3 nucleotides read TGTGCCAGCAGCTTGGCCGGGACAGGGGTTCCCGGGGAGCTGTTTTTT.

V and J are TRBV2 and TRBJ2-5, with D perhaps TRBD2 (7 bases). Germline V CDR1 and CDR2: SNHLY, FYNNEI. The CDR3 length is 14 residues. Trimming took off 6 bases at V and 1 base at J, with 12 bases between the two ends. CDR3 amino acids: CASSARGLQETQYF. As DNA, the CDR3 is TGTGCCAGCAGCGCGCGGGGGCTCCAAGAGACCCAGTACTTC.

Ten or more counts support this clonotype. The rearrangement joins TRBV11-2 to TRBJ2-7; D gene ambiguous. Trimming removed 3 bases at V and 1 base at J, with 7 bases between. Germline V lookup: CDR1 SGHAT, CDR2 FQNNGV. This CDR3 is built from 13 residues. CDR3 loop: CASSFGRSYEQYF. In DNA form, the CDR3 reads TGTGCCAGCAGCTTTGGCAGATCCTACGAGCAGTACTTC. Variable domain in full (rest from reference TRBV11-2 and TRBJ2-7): EAGVAQSPRYKIIEKRQSVAFWCNPISGHATLYWYQQILGQGPKLLIQFQNNGVVDDSQLPKDRFSAERLKGVDSTLKIQPAKLEDSAVYLCASSFGRSYEQYFGPGTRLTVT.

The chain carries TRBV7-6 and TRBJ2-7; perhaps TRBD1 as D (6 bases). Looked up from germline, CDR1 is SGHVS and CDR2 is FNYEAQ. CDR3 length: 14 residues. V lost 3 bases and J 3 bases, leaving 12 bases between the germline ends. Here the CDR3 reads CASSLGDKIYEQYF. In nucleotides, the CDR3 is TGTGCCAGCAGCTTGGGGGACAAAATCTACGAGCAGTACTTC.

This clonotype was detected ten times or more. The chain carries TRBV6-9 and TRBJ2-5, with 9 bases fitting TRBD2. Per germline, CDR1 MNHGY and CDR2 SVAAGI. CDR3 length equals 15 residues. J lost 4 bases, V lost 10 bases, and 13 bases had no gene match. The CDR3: CATPRVSGGRETQYF. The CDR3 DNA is TGTGCCACCCCCCGGGTTAGCGGGGGACGAGAGACCCAGTACTTC.

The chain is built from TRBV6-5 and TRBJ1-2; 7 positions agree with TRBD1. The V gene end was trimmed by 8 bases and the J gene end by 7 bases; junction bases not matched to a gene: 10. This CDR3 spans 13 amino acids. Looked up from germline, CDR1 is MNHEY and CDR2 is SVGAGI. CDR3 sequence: CASSRQGYPGYTF. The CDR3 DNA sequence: TGTGCCAGCTCCCGACAGGGTTACCCTGGCTACACCTTC.

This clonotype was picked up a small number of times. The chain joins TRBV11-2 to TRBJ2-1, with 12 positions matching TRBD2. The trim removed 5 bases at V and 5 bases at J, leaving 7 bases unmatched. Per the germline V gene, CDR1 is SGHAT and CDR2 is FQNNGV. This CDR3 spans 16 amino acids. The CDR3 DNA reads TGTGCCAGCAGCATATCTAGCGGGGGGGTCGACAATGAGCAGTTCTTC. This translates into CASSISSGGVDNEQFF.

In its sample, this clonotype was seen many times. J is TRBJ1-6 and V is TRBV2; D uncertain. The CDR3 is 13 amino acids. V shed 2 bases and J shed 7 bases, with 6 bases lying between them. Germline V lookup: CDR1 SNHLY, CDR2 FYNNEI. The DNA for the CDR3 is TGTGCCAGCAGTGAAATAGGGAATTCACCCCTCCACTTT. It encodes CASSEIGNSPLHF. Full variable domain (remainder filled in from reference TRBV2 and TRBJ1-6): EPEVTQTPSHQVTQMGQEVILRCVPISNHLYFYWYRQILGQKVEFLVSFYNNEISEKSEIFDDQFSVERPDGSNFTLKIRSTKLEDSAMYFCASSEIGNSPLHFGNGTRLTVT.

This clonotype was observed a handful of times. CDR3 region: CATRKGDGYTF. CDR3 DNA: TGTGCCACCCGTAAGGGCGATGGCTACACCTTC. The V gene is TRBV19, the J gene TRBJ1-2; D remains unclear. Germline CDR1 is LNHDA and CDR2 is SQIVND (reference sequence). This CDR3 is 11 amino acids long. The germline V and J ends were trimmed by 10 bases and 6 bases, with 12 bases remaining between them.

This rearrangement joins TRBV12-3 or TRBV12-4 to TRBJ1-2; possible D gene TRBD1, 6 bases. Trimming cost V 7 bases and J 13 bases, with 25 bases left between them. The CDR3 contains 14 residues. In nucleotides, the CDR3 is TGTGCCAGCACCCTCAGGACAGCTCAACTCGGTCCCACCTTC. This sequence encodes CASTLRTAQLGPTF.

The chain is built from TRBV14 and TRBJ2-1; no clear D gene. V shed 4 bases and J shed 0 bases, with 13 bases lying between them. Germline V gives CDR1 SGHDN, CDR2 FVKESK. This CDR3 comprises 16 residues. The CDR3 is CASSPLGSSSYNEQFF. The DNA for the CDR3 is TGTGCCAGCAGCCCGTTGGGTTCGAGCTCCTACAATGAGCAGTTCTTC.

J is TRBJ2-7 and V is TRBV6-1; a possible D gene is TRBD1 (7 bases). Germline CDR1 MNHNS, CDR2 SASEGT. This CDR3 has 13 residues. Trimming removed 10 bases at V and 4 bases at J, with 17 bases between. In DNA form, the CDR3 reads TGTGCCACCTTGCTGACAGGGACTTACGAGCAGTACTTC. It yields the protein CATLLTGTYEQYF.

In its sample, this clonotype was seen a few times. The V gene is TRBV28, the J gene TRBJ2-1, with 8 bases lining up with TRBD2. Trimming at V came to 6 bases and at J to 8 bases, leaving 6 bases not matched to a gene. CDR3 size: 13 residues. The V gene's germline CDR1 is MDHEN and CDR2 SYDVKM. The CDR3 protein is CASSRAGVDEQFF. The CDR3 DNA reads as TGTGCCAGCAGCCGAGCGGGGGTGGATGAGCAGTTCTTC.

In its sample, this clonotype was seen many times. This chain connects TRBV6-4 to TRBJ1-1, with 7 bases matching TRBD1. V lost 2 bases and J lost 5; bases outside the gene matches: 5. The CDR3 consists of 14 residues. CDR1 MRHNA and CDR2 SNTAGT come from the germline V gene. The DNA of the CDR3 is TGTGCCAGCAGTGACACAGGGGAGGGGACTGAAGCTTTCTTT. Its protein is CASSDTGEGTEAFF.

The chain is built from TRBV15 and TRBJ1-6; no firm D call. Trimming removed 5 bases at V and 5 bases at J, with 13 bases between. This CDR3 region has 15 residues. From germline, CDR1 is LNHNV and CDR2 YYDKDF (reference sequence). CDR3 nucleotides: TGTGCCACCAGCCGGCGGACGGTCAATAATTCACCCCTCCACTTT. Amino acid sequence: CATSRRTVNNSPLHF.

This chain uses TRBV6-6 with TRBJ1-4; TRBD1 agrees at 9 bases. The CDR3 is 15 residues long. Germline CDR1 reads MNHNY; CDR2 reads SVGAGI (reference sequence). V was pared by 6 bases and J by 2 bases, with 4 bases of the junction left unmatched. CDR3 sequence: CASSPGQGTNEKLFF. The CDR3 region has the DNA TGTGCCAGCAGCCCCGGACAGGGGACTAATGAAAAACTGTTTTTT.

The CDR3 sequence is CASSTFSGLNTEAFF. The CDR3 DNA reads as TGTGCCAGCAGCACTTTCTCGGGCCTGAACACTGAAGCTTTCTTT. This sequence joins TRBV11-2 and TRBJ1-1; D is unresolved. The germline CDR1 and CDR2 sequences are SGHAT and FQNNGV. This CDR3 spans 15 amino acids. The V end lost 5 bases, the J end lost 0 bases, and 13 bases lay between the germline ends.

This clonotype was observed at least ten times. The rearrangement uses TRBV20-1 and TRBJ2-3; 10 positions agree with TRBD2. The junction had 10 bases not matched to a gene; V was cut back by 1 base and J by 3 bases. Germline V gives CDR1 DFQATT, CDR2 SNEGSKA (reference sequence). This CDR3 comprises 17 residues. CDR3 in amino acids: CSARVGAGGPITDTQYF. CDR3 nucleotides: TGCAGTGCTAGAGTTGGAGCGGGGGGGCCTATAACAGATACGCAGTATTTT.

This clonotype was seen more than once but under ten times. As DNA, the CDR3 is TGTGCCAGCATGGGCGGCAGGGAGCCCCAGCATTTT. Translating it yields CASMGGREPQHF. This chain links TRBV6-6 with TRBJ1-5, with D possibly TRBD1 on 5 matching bases. This CDR3 comprises 12 residues. CDR1 is MNHNY and CDR2 is SVGAGI in the germline V gene (reference sequence). Between the trimmed V and J ends, which lost 7 bases and 8 bases, there was a span of 12 bases.

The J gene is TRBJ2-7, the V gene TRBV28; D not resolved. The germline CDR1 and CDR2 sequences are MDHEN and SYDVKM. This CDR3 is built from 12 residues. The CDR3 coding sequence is TGTGTCGTGGGCAGGAGCTCCTACGAGCAGTACTTC. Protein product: CVVGRSSYEQYF.

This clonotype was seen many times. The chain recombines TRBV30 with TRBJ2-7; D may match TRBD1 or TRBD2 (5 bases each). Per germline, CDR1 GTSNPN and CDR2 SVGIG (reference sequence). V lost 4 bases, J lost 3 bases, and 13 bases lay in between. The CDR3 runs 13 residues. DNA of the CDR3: TGTGCCTGGAAGAGGGACCGGCGCTACGAGCAGTACTTC. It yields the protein CAWKRDRRYEQYF.

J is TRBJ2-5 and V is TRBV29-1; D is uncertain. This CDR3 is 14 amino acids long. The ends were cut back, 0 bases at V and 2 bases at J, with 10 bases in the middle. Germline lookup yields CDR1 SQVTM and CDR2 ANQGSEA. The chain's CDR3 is CSVEDGVQQETQYF. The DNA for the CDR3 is TGCAGCGTTGAAGATGGTGTCCAGCAAGAGACCCAGTACTTC.